These T cell receptor beta chains were read from a single sample in a study of blood T cell repertoires in COVID-19. Using immunoSEQ multiplex PCR, the repertoire was profiled, and TCRdb retains in-frame clones only, with some absent. The sample shows roughly 190,000 clones, around four fifths of them seen only once. Material for sequencing was peripheral blood. Receptors were obtained from a man aged 45 to 65 with active or convalescent COVID-19. The CDR3 runs from the conserved cysteine through the conserved F or W. Fields, in order: J gene, V gene, clone size, D gene, CDR3 protein, CDR3 DNA. D genes are given only for firm matches. Only part of the rows carry a size: once, few, many, or a class if the clone is expanded.

TRBJ1-2 | TRBV6-2/TRBV6-3 | - | - | CASSYSEYGYTF | TGTGCCAGCAGTTACTCAGAGTATGGCTACACCTTC
TRBJ1-1 | TRBV10-2 | - | - | CASSESYRKEAFF | TGCGCCAGCAGTGAGTCATACAGGAAAGAAGCTTTCTTT
TRBJ1-2 | TRBV30 | - | - | CAWNTITGQRTFYGYTF | TGTGCCTGGAATACGATTACCGGCCAGCGGACCTTCTATGGCTACACCTTC
TRBJ1-2 | TRBV18 | - | - | CASSETPGFVGGYTF | TGTGCCAGCTCAGAGACCCCAGGGTTCGTAGGCGGCTACACCTTC
TRBJ2-4 | TRBV28 | - | - | CASSRDILKAKNIQYF | TGTGCCAGCAGTCGGGACATTTTAAAAGCCAAAAACATTCAGTACTTC
TRBJ1-5 | TRBV7-2 | - | TRBD1 | CASSVQGAGQPQHF | TGTGCCAGCAGCGTACAGGGGGCAGGTCAGCCCCAGCATTTT
TRBJ1-2 | TRBV7-2 | few | - | CASSQGVLRDNYGYTF | TGTGCCAGCAGCCAGGGCGTCCTCAGGGATAACTATGGCTACACCTTC
TRBJ1-1 | TRBV6-5 | - | - | CASSYSGGTMNTEAFF | TGTGCCAGCAGTTACTCGGGAGGGACTATGAACACTGAAGCTTTCTTT
TRBJ2-7 | TRBV24-1 | - | - | CATSDLVGGQYF | TGTGCCACCAGTGACCTCGTTGGAGGGCAGTACTTC
TRBJ2-7 | TRBV19 | - | - | CASKKGGQSEQYF | TGTGCCAGCAAGAAAGGGGGTCAGAGCGAGCAGTACTTC
TRBJ1-5 | TRBV27 | - | - | CASGPLGGGGQPQHF | TGTGCCAGCGGTCCCCTCGGGGGCGGGGGTCAGCCCCAGCATTTT
TRBJ2-3 | TRBV24-1 | - | - | CATSDTGANTQYF | TGTGCCACCAGTGACACGGGAGCGAATACGCAGTATTTT
TRBJ2-7 | TRBV7-6 | - | - | CASSPRGGQGSYEQYF | TGTGCCAGCAGCCCCCGGGGGGGACAGGGTTCCTACGAGCAGTACTTC
TRBJ2-7 | TRBV6-1 | few | TRBD1 | CASSEGQGDYEQYF | TGTGCCAGCAGTGAAGGACAGGGTGACTACGAGCAGTACTTC
TRBJ1-2 | TRBV5-1 | - | TRBD1 | CASSFRTGLGYTF | TGCGCCAGCAGCTTCAGGACAGGGTTAGGCTACACCTTC
TRBJ2-6 | TRBV5-4 | - | TRBD1 | CASSAPRDRGGAGANVLTF | TGTGCCAGCAGCGCCCCTCGGGACAGGGGGGGCGCTGGGGCCAACGTCCTGACTTTC
TRBJ2-3 | TRBV7-6 | - | TRBD2 | CASSSRLAGFTDTQYF | TGTGCCAGCAGCTCCAGACTAGCGGGTTTCACAGATACGCAGTATTTT
TRBJ2-5 | TRBV5-1 | - | TRBD1 | CASSDDRAPETQYF | TGCGCCAGCAGCGATGACAGGGCCCCAGAGACCCAGTACTTC
TRBJ1-6 | TRBV28 | few | TRBD1 | CATQGQGASDSPLHF | TGTGCCACCCAGGGACAGGGGGCGTCTGATTCACCCCTCCACTTT
TRBJ1-5 | TRBV18 | - | - | CASSPRGGNQPQHF | TGTGCCAGCTCACCTAGGGGCGGAAATCAGCCCCAGCATTTT
TRBJ1-2 | TRBV6-5 | - | - | CASSYSRGMANGYTF | TGTGCCAGCAGTTACTCAAGGGGAATGGCGAATGGCTACACCTTC
TRBJ2-1 | TRBV24-1 | few | - | CATSEGALPPYNEQFF | TGTGCCACCAGTGAGGGCGCGCTCCCTCCGTACAATGAGCAGTTCTTC
TRBJ1-3 | TRBV10-3 | - | - | CAISERSGLDTIYF | TGTGCCATCAGTGAGCGTTCAGGACTCGACACCATATATTTT
TRBJ2-1 | TRBV18 | - | - | CASSGLVSYNEQFF | TGTGCCAGCTCCGGACTCGTCTCCTACAATGAGCAGTTCTTC
TRBJ2-7 | TRBV6-5 | - | - | CASGGVGEQYF | TGTGCCAGCGGCGGGGTCGGTGAGCAGTACTTC
TRBJ2-2 | TRBV4-1 | once | TRBD2 | CASSQAGLAGGRGNGELFF | TGCGCCAGCAGCCAAGCGGGACTAGCGGGGGGGCGTGGGAACGGGGAGCTGTTTTTT
TRBJ2-1 | TRBV7-2 | - | TRBD2 | CASSAGLVYNEQFF | TGTGCCAGCAGCGCGGGACTAGTTTACAATGAGCAGTTCTTC
TRBJ1-5 | TRBV4-2 | - | - | CASSQQDRTNQPQHF | TGTGCCAGCAGCCAACAAGACAGGACGAATCAGCCCCAGCATTTT
TRBJ2-7 | TRBV15 | - | TRBD2 | CATSRDKARGGEQYF | TGTGCCACCAGCAGAGATAAGGCCCGGGGGGGCGAGCAGTACTTC
TRBJ1-1 | TRBV3-1/TRBV3-2 | - | TRBD1 | CASSRQGGTEAFF | TGTGCCAGCAGCCGACAGGGGGGAACTGAAGCTTTCTTT
TRBJ2-2 | TRBV3-1/TRBV3-2 | - | TRBD2 | CASSHNTLTSGRTGELFF | TGTGCCAGCAGCCATAATACCCTGACTAGCGGGCGCACCGGGGAGCTGTTTTTT
TRBJ1-6 | TRBV6-6 | - | TRBD1 | CASSYAGTGGYQSLHF | TGTGCCAGCAGTTACGCCGGGACAGGGGGCTACCAATCCCTCCACTTT
TRBJ1-2 | TRBV12-2 | - | - | CASRLILSTASYGYTF | TGTGCAAGTCGCTTGATCCTCTCGACAGCCTCTTATGGCTACACCTTC
TRBJ2-1 | TRBV27 | - | TRBD2 | CASSWTLADSYNEQFF | TGTGCCAGCAGCTGGACTCTAGCGGACTCCTACAATGAGCAGTTCTTC
TRBJ2-7 | TRBV28 | - | TRBD1 | CASSIQGGHYEQYF | TGTGCCAGCAGTATACAGGGGGGCCACTACGAGCAGTACTTC
TRBJ1-1 | TRBV12-3/TRBV12-4 | - | - | CASSRGGVTEAFF | TGTGCCAGCAGTAGGGGGGGGGTCACTGAAGCTTTCTTT
TRBJ1-2 | TRBV29-1 | - | TRBD1 | CSVDDRGLYGYTF | TGCAGCGTTGATGACAGGGGGCTCTATGGCTACACCTTC
TRBJ1-2 | TRBV5-1 | few | - | CASSYGQRYTF | TGCGCCAGCAGCTACGGACAGCGCTACACCTTC
TRBJ2-1 | TRBV7-8 | once | TRBD2 | CASSFRTSGTGGRQFF | TGTGCCAGCAGCTTCCGGACTAGCGGGACAGGAGGACGGCAGTTCTTC
TRBJ1-1 | TRBV2 | few | - | CASSEVRVMNTEAFF | TGTGCCAGCAGTGAAGTACGAGTTATGAACACTGAAGCTTTCTTT
TRBJ2-2 | TRBV30 | - | - | CARTEVNTGELFF | TGTGCCCGAACTGAAGTTAACACCGGGGAGCTGTTTTTT
TRBJ1-1 | TRBV15 | - | - | CATAWGDLNTEAFF | TGTGCCACCGCATGGGGGGACCTGAACACTGAAGCTTTCTTT
TRBJ2-1 | TRBV5-5 | - | TRBD1 | CASSQSDRGRGEQFF | TGTGCCAGCAGTCAGAGTGACAGGGGGCGCGGTGAGCAGTTCTTC
TRBJ1-1 | TRBV5-5 | - | - | CASSLTGFAEAFF | TGTGCCAGCAGCTTGACAGGGTTCGCTGAAGCTTTCTTT
TRBJ1-4 | TRBV10-2 | - | TRBD1 | CASSESTTGGFEKLFF | TGCGCCAGCAGTGAGTCGACCACAGGGGGGTTTGAAAAACTGTTTTTT
TRBJ2-3 | TRBV5-1 | - | TRBD2 | CASSLSLAGRRTDTQYF | TGCGCCAGCAGCTTGTCCCTAGCGGGGCGGCGCACAGATACGCAGTATTTT
TRBJ1-2 | TRBV30 | - | - | CAWSVLAYGYTF | TGTGCCTGGAGTGTACTAGCCTATGGCTACACCTTC
TRBJ2-7 | TRBV7-8 | - | - | CASSLAGTPYEQYF | TGTGCCAGCAGCTTAGCGGGGACACCCTACGAGCAGTACTTC
TRBJ1-4 | TRBV19 | - | TRBD1 | CASSTASLDRGKLFF | TGTGCCAGTAGTACCGCCTCCTTGGACAGGGGCAAACTGTTTTTT
TRBJ2-3 | TRBV11-2 | - | - | CASSLDGGWTDTQYF | TGTGCCAGCAGCTTAGATGGGGGGTGGACAGATACGCAGTATTTT
TRBJ1-1 | TRBV11-2 | once | TRBD1 | CASSLTRGLGEAFF | TGTGCCAGCAGCTTGACCAGGGGGTTGGGTGAAGCTTTCTTT
TRBJ2-7 | TRBV27 | - | TRBD2 | CASSFTSGTSYEQYF | TGTGCCAGCAGTTTCACTAGCGGTACCTCCTACGAGCAGTACTTC
TRBJ1-5 | TRBV27 | - | TRBD1 | CASSLGGGWSNQPQHF | TGTGCCAGCAGTTTAGGAGGGGGCTGGAGCAATCAGCCCCAGCATTTT